The 24 T cell receptor beta chains given below trace back to one sample, sequenced in a study of T cell repertoires in cytomegalovirus infection. TCRdb called the reads again in MiXCR, with one record for every CDR3 protein. The table lists 300,000 to 400,000 distinct CDR3 sequences, more than 8% of them singletons. The specimen sequenced was PBMCs. These receptors all stem from a human donor in good health (CMV status not recorded). Some clones in this sample may be carry-over from other donors' samples.

Ten or more counts support this clonotype. The V and J genes are TRBV7-2 and TRBJ1-5, with 9 bases matching TRBD1. The trim removed 6 bases at V and 1 base at J, leaving 1 base unmatched. There are 14 residues in the CDR3. CDR1 SGHTA and CDR2 FQGNSA come from the germline V gene. CDR3 DNA sequence: TGTGCCAGCAGAGGGACAGGGAGCAATCAGCCCCAGCATTTT. This codes for CASRGTGSNQPQHF. Looking up the rest from reference TRBV7-2 and TRBJ1-5 gives the full variable domain: GAGVSQSPSNKVTEKGKDVELRCDPISGHTALYWYRQSLGQGLEFLIYFQGNSAPDKSGLPSDRFSAERTGGSVSTLTIQRTQQEDSAVYLCASRGTGSNQPQHFGDGTRLSIL.

Ten or more counts support this clonotype. V gene TRBV7-2 combines with J gene TRBJ1-1, with D perhaps matching TRBD1 (6 bases). The CDR3 spans 15 residues. The V end lost 5 bases, the J end lost 3 bases, and 16 bases lay between the germline ends. The germline V gene encodes CDR1 SGHTA and CDR2 FQGNSA. The CDR3 spells CASSAVGGAYTEAFF. The CDR3 region has the DNA TGTGCCAGCAGCGCCGTCGGGGGCGCGTACACTGAAGCTTTCTTT. Full variable domain (missing parts from reference TRBV7-2 and TRBJ1-1): GAGVSQSPSNKVTEKGKDVELRCDPISGHTALYWYRQSLGQGLEFLIYFQGNSAPDKSGLPSDRFSAERTGGSVSTLTIQRTQQEDSAVYLCASSAVGGAYTEAFFGQGTRLTVV.

This clonotype was observed at least ten times. This chain links TRBV7-2 with TRBJ1-5; D perhaps matches TRBD1 (5 bases). CDR1 is SGHTA, CDR2 FQGNSA, per germline. Trimming removed 6 bases from V and 3 bases from J, with 15 bases in between. CDR3 length: 15 residues. The CDR3 bases are TGTGCCAGCAGTTCAAGGGACGGGCCCAATCAGCCCCAGCATTTT. It is translated as CASSSRDGPNQPQHF.

This clonotype appeared many times. This chain uses TRBV7-3 with TRBJ2-3; 13 nucleotides align to TRBD2. There are 16 residues in the CDR3. Germline assignment: CDR1 SGHTA and CDR2 FQGTGA. The V and J ends lost 3 bases and 4 bases, in that order; junction bases with no gene match: 4. CDR3 nucleotide sequence: TGTGCCAGCAGCTTCGGACTAGCGGGAGATGCAGATACGCAGTATTTT. This translates into CASSFGLAGDADTQYF.

This sequence joins TRBV2 and TRBJ2-5; 7 bases align to TRBD2. The CDR3 sequence is 13 residues long. Germline V gene data show CDR1 as SNHLY and CDR2 as FYNNEI. V lost 1 base, J lost 5 bases, and 1 base stayed unmatched. CDR3 bases: TGTGCCAGCAGTGAAGTCGGGGGGGAGACCCAGTACTTC. Amino acid sequence: CASSEVGGETQYF.

Ten or more counts support this clonotype. This chain uses TRBV7-2 with TRBJ2-3; D gene uncertain. The CDR3 has 15 residues. Trimming stripped 8 bases from V and 0 bases from J, with 15 bases between. Germline assignment: CDR1 SGHTA and CDR2 FQGNSA. The CDR3, as DNA: TGTGCCAGCGCCGCAGCCAGAACTAGCACAGATACGCAGTATTTT. Protein product: CASAAARTSTDTQYF. The full variable domain, in which reference TRBV7-2 and TRBJ2-3 provide the parts outside the CDR3, is GAGVSQSPSNKVTEKGKDVELRCDPISGHTALYWYRQSLGQGLEFLIYFQGNSAPDKSGLPSDRFSAERTGGSVSTLTIQRTQQEDSAVYLCASAAARTSTDTQYFGPGTRLTVL.

In its sample, this clonotype was seen a few times. The chain recombines TRBV7-2 with TRBJ2-7; TRBD2 might be the D (6 bases). CDR3 length: 17 amino acids. CDR1 and CDR2 (germline): SGHTA, FQGNSA. The V and J ends lost 5 bases and 9 bases respectively, with 29 bases between them. CDR3 nucleotide sequence: TGTGCCAGCAGCCCCCCCCCATTGCTGGCGGGACCCCTCGGGCAGTACTTC. Translation gives CASSPPPLLAGPLGQYF.

This rearrangement joins TRBV15 to TRBJ2-7; tentatively, D is TRBD1 or TRBD2 (5 bases each). This CDR3 is 14 amino acids long. Trimming removed 1 base at V and 0 bases at J, with 7 bases between. Germline V lookup: CDR1 LNHNV, CDR2 YYDKDF (reference sequence). DNA of the CDR3: TGTGCCACCAGCAGAGCAGGGAGCTCCTACGAGCAGTACTTC. As protein: CATSRAGSSYEQYF. The full variable domain, its missing parts supplied by reference TRBV15 and TRBJ2-7, is DAMVIQNPRYQVTQFGKPVTLSCSQTLNHNVMYWYQQKSSQAPKLLFHYYDKDFNNEADTPDNFQSRRPNTSFCFLDIRSPGLGDTAMYLCATSRAGSSYEQYFGPGTRLTVT.

This clonotype has more than one count but fewer than ten. This rearrangement joins TRBV7-6 to TRBJ1-2; D gene uncertain. This CDR3 contains 13 residues. Trimming cost V 1 base and J 8 bases, with 11 bases left between them. The germline CDR1 and CDR2 sequences are SGHVS and FNYEAQ. The DNA of the CDR3 is TGTGCCAGCAGCTTAGGGACGCCCGCCGGCTACACCTTC. This codes for CASSLGTPAGYTF. Full variable domain (remainder filled in from reference TRBV7-6 and TRBJ1-2): GAGVSQSPRYKVTKRGQDVALRCDPISGHVSLYWYRQALGQGPEFLTYFNYEAQQDKSGLPNDRFSAERPEGSISTLTIQRTEQRDSAMYRCASSLGTPAGYTFGSGTRLTVV.

Of note for this clonotype: It may be a read error: a sequence one base away is much more abundant. The V gene is TRBV7-4, the J gene TRBJ1-2; D ambiguous. With 3 bases removed from V and 1 base from J, the gap between germline ends came to 9 bases. Germline V gene lookup returns CDR1 SGHVT and CDR2 SQSDAQ. This CDR3 is 14 amino acids long. CDR3 sequence: CASSFDTLNYGYTF. The CDR3 DNA is TGTGCCAGCAGCTTCGACACACTTAACTATGGCTACACCTTC.

This clonotype was found many times. The rearrangement uses TRBV10-3 and TRBJ2-7; the D gene is possibly TRBD2 (5 bases). Trimming removed 4 bases at V and 0 bases at J, with 7 bases between. The CDR3 extends over 13 amino acids. Germline V gives CDR1 ENHRY, CDR2 SYGVKD. The CDR3 loop reads CAISGGPSYEQYF. The CDR3, as DNA: TGTGCCATCAGTGGCGGGCCCTCCTACGAGCAGTACTTC.

J is TRBJ1-1 and V is TRBV4-3; TRBD1 might be the D (5 bases). The CDR3 loop spans 15 amino acids. In germline, CDR1 is LGHNA, CDR2 YSLEER. Trimming left V 1 base short and J 12 bases short, with 21 bases between. The CDR3 region has the DNA TGCGCCAGCAGCCAAGTTGAACCGGGCCCCCAGGGAACTTTCTTT. It specifies CASSQVEPGPQGTFF.

This clonotype was detected a few times. J is TRBJ1-6 and V is TRBV28, with unresolved D. Germline CDR1 reads MDHEN; CDR2 reads SYDVKM. CDR3 size: 14 residues. Trimming shortened V by 5 bases and J by 6 bases, and 11 bases separated the two germline ends. DNA for the CDR3: TGTGCCAGCAGTCCCCGGGTCGTTAATTCACCCCTCCACTTT. Its protein product is CASSPRVVNSPLHF.

The J gene is TRBJ2-7, the V gene TRBV6-5, with D perhaps matching TRBD2 (5 bases). V was shortened by 2 bases and J by 3 bases, with 11 bases between the two germline ends. In germline, CDR1 is MNHEY, CDR2 SVGAGI. The CDR3 is 14 amino acids. The CDR3 bases are TGTGCCAGCAGTTACGGCGCGGAGGTCTACGAGCAGTACTTC. Translation: CASSYGAEVYEQYF.

This clonotype has at least ten counts. This sequence joins TRBV19 and TRBJ1-6; D uncertain. Per germline, CDR1 LNHDA and CDR2 SQIVND (reference sequence). Trimming took off 5 bases at V and 6 bases at J, with 11 bases between the two ends. The CDR3 length is 14 residues. In DNA form, the CDR3 reads TGTGCCAGTAGTTCGACAAGGGCTAATTCACCCCTCCACTTT. This translates into CASSSTRANSPLHF. The entire variable domain, with the rest obtained from reference TRBV19 and TRBJ1-6, is as follows: DGGITQSPKYLFRKEGQNVTLSCEQNLNHDAMYWYRQDPGQGLRLIYYSQIVNDFQKGDIAEGYSVSREKKESFPLTVTSAQKNPTAFYLCASSSTRANSPLHFGNGTRLTVT.

This clonotype was picked up a small number of times. The V and J genes are TRBV14 and TRBJ2-1; 10 bases are a match to TRBD2. Looked up from germline, CDR1 is SGHDN and CDR2 is FVKESK. The CDR3 has 15 residues. Losses at the gene ends were 4 bases for V and 6 bases for J; bases not matched to a gene: 6. The CDR3 DNA reads TGTGCCAGCAGCCTTAGCGGGAGGTATGGCAATGAGCAGTTCTTC. Its protein product is CASSLSGRYGNEQFF.

The V and J genes are TRBV10-3 and TRBJ2-5, with D possibly being TRBD2 (7 bases). The V gene lost 0 bases and the J gene lost 5 bases, with 19 bases spanning the gap. Germline V gene data show CDR1 as ENHRY and CDR2 as SYGVKD. The CDR3 consists of 17 residues. CDR3 protein: CAISESAGAILRETQYF. The DNA for the CDR3 is TGTGCCATCAGTGAGTCGGCGGGGGCGATTCTGCGGGAGACCCAGTACTTC.

Turning to this clonotype: Since a much larger clone is just one base distant, this may be a read error. This CDR3 fails to terminate in the conserved phenylalanine or tryptophan, so it likely reflects a read error. This chain links TRBV7-2 with TRBJ2-1; 7 bases match TRBD1. V lost 1 base and J lost 5; bases outside the gene matches: 5. The germline gives CDR1 SGHTA, CDR2 FQGNSA. This CDR3 is built from 15 residues. The DNA of the CDR3 is TGTGCCAGCAGCTTAGTAGGGGACAGAGACAATGAGCAGTTCGTC. Its translation: CASSLVGDRDNEQFV.

This clonotype was seen only a few times. The genes are TRBV7-9 and TRBJ1-4; D is undetermined. Germline V gives CDR1 SEHNR, CDR2 FQNEAQ (reference sequence). The CDR3 has 14 residues. Trimming pared 3 bases from V and 5 bases from J, leaving 10 bases between. The CDR3 nucleotides are TGTGCCAGCAGCTTGGGGATATCCAATGAAAAACTGTTTTTT. This gives the protein CASSLGISNEKLFF.

This clonotype was counted many times. The rearrangement joins TRBV10-3 to TRBJ2-1; D is possibly TRBD1 (5 bases). This CDR3 contains 16 residues. Germline loops: CDR1 ENHRY, CDR2 SYGVKD. Trimming left V 0 bases short and J 6 bases short, with 15 bases between. The CDR3 region has the DNA TGTGCCATCAGTGAGTCGCCACTGGACACCCTCAATGAGCAGTTCTTC. Its protein is CAISESPLDTLNEQFF.

This clonotype was counted a few times. The chain combines TRBV19 with TRBJ2-1; 7 bases agree with TRBD1. With V trimmed by 7 bases and J by 0 bases, 6 bases remained unmatched. The length of the CDR3 is 15 residues. The germline V gene encodes CDR1 LNHDA and CDR2 SQIVND (reference sequence). CDR3 in amino acids: CASTQDRSSYNEQFF. The DNA of the CDR3 is TGTGCCAGTACCCAGGACAGGAGCTCCTACAATGAGCAGTTCTTC.

In its sample, this clonotype was seen a few times. The CDR3 DNA sequence: TGTGCCAGCAGTTTATCATGGTACGAGCAGTACTTC. It yields the protein CASSLSWYEQYF. This chain links TRBV28 with TRBJ2-7; D remains ambiguous. The germline V gene has CDR1 MDHEN and CDR2 SYDVKM. V was clipped by 1 base and J by 4 bases, with 5 bases between them. This CDR3 comprises 12 residues. The whole variable domain, filled in from reference TRBV28 and TRBJ2-7, reads DVKVTQSSRYLVKRTGEKVFLECVQDMDHENMFWYRQDPGLGLRLIYFSYDVKMKEKGDIPEGYSVSREKKERFSLILESASTNQTSMYLCASSLSWYEQYFGPGTRLTVT.

This clonotype was seen a single time. The chain carries TRBV12-3 or TRBV12-4 and TRBJ1-1; D unclear. This CDR3 has 15 amino acids. V was clipped by 2 bases and J by 3 bases, with 13 bases between them. CDR3 sequence (DNA): TGTGCCAGCAGTTTAACCCGAACTCTGGACACTGAAGCTTTCTTT. Protein: CASSLTRTLDTEAFF.

This clonotype was counted many times. The V and J genes are TRBV4-1 and TRBJ2-7; 7 bases map to TRBD2. The length of the CDR3 is 15 residues. Trimming removed 0 bases from V and 4 bases from J; junction bases left unmatched: 6. From germline, CDR1 is MGHRA and CDR2 YSYEKL. The CDR3 spells CASSQDSLADYEQYF. The CDR3 region has the DNA TGCGCCAGCAGCCAAGACAGCCTAGCGGATTACGAGCAGTACTTC.